What follows are 3 T cell receptor beta chains derived from one specimen sequenced in a study of identical twins. TCRdb called the 5' RACE reads again in MiXCR, with one record for every CDR3 protein. The profile shows more than 400,000 distinct CDR3 sequences, roughly 15% of them singletons. These data also formed part of another study, on yellow fever vaccine responses in identical twins.

The sequenced sample was CD4+ T cells sorted from blood. The origin of the receptors is a young woman in good health.

The V and J genes are TRBV6-1 and TRBJ1-1, with D possibly TRBD1 on 5 matching bases. Germline lookup yields CDR1 MNHNS and CDR2 SASEGT. The CDR3 length is 12 residues. Trimming took 5 bases from V and 7 from J, leaving 11 bases between them. The CDR3 loop is CASSQGVFEAFF. The CDR3 nucleotides read TGTGCCAGCAGTCAAGGGGTTTTTGAAGCTTTCTTT.

This clonotype was recorded at least ten times. The rearrangement uses TRBV9 and TRBJ2-2; D not certain. The CDR3 covers 14 residues. Germline CDR1 is SGDLS and CDR2 is YYNGEE. V shed 4 bases and J shed 5 bases, with 12 bases lying between them. For the CDR3, the DNA is TGTGCCAGCAGCACAATACAAGGAACCGGGGAGCTGTTTTTT. Translating it yields CASSTIQGTGELFF. Together with reference TRBV9 and TRBJ2-2, the CDR3 gives the full variable domain: DSGVTQTPKHLITATGQRVTLRCSPRSGDLSVYWYQQSLDQGLQFLIQYYNGEERAKGNILERFSAQQFPDLHSELNLSSLELGDSALYFCASSTIQGTGELFFGEGSRLTVL.

This chain connects TRBV20-1 to TRBJ2-1, with 10 bases that match TRBD2. CDR1 and CDR2 from the germline V gene are DFQATT and SNEGSKA (reference sequence). The CDR3 runs 15 residues. J was trimmed by 7 bases and V by 0 bases; bases with no gene match: 6. The CDR3 DNA reads as TGCAGTGCTAGAGAGTCCCAGCGGGGGGGTAATGAGCAGTTCTTC. This sequence encodes CSARESQRGGNEQFF.